This TCR beta chain emerged from a study of T cell responses to AZD1222 COVID-19 vaccine. Study as a whole: Second doses at about 4 or about 12 weeks were pooled. General study points: Clonal diversity was possibly underestimated, and the donors were mostly white British, with more females. Baseline seropositivity characterized only six AZD1222 recipients.

The count of this clone is one. Antigen unknown. The CDR3 runs to 13 residues. Germline V gene data show CDR1 as KGHSH and CDR2 as LQKENI. Trimming took off 4 bases at V and 8 bases at J, with 12 bases between the two ends. Sequenced by immunoSEQ multiplex PCR; TCRdb stores in-frame clones only, minus some. The sample shows some 94,000 clones, about 85% of them seen only once. Sequences were derived from peripheral blood, sampled on day 0 of AZD1222 vaccination. The V gene is TRBV18, the J gene TRBJ2-1; D is unresolved. This TCR came from an adult in good health. CDR3 nucleotide sequence: TGTGCCAGCTCACGTGACCTGGCCGATGAGCAGTTCTTC. It specifies CASSRDLADEQFF. Full variable domain (missing parts from reference TRBV18 and TRBJ2-1): NAGVMQNPRHLVRRRGQEARLRCSPMKGHSHVYWYRQLPEEGLKFMVYLQKENIIDESGMPKERFSAEFPKEGPSILRIQQVVRGDSAAYFCASSRDLADEQFFGPGTRLTVL.